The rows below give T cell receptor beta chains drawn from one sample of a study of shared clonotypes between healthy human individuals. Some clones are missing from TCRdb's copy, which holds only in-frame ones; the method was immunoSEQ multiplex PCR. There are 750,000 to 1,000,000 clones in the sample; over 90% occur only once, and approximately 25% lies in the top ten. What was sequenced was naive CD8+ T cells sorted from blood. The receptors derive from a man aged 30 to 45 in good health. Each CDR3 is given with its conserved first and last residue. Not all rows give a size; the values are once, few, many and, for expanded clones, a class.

CDR3 protein: CSVELASPRGSYNEQFF
J gene: TRBJ2-1
V gene: TRBV29-1
clone size: NA

CDR3 protein: CASSFQQGLDGYTF
J gene: TRBJ1-2
V gene: TRBV6-9
clone size: NA

CDR3 protein: CASSLVAAFGRDNYGYTF
J gene: TRBJ1-2
V gene: TRBV7-9
clone size: NA

CDR3 protein: CASSLDFGETQYF
J gene: TRBJ2-5
V gene: TRBV11-2
clone size: NA

CDR3 protein: CASSATHGESYTDTQYF
J gene: TRBJ2-3
V gene: TRBV9
clone size: NA

CDR3 protein: CASSLAVVEQFF
J gene: TRBJ2-1
V gene: TRBV7-9
clone size: NA

CDR3 protein: CASSILPDGSYNEQFF
J gene: TRBJ2-1
V gene: TRBV19
clone size: NA

CDR3 protein: CASSQSRGQGMKETQYF
J gene: TRBJ2-5
V gene: TRBV16
clone size: NA

CDR3 protein: CASSDTTGRQETQYF
J gene: TRBJ2-5
V gene: TRBV2
clone size: NA

CDR3 protein: CASSYAGGNEQYF
J gene: TRBJ2-7
V gene: TRBV6-5
clone size: NA

CDR3 protein: CASSSPGASTDTQYF
J gene: TRBJ2-3
V gene: TRBV7-8
clone size: once

CDR3 protein: CASSLHYDEQFF
J gene: TRBJ2-1
V gene: TRBV5-1
clone size: NA

CDR3 protein: CASSLLRANTDTQYF
J gene: TRBJ2-3
V gene: TRBV7-9
clone size: NA

CDR3 protein: CASSSRVRTSGGTGELFF
J gene: TRBJ2-2
V gene: TRBV5-4
clone size: NA

CDR3 protein: CASSPGDSYNEQFF
J gene: TRBJ2-1
V gene: TRBV7-9
clone size: once

CDR3 protein: CAISDTTGTETQYF
J gene: TRBJ2-5
V gene: TRBV10-3
clone size: NA

CDR3 protein: CAISDDTGELFF
J gene: TRBJ2-2
V gene: TRBV10-3
clone size: few

CDR3 protein: CASSFDREKLFF
J gene: TRBJ1-4
V gene: TRBV28
clone size: NA

CDR3 protein: CASSSSTSMPGELFF
J gene: TRBJ2-2
V gene: TRBV19
clone size: NA

CDR3 protein: CASSQRQSNQPQHF
J gene: TRBJ1-5
V gene: TRBV28
clone size: NA